This T cell receptor beta chain was sequenced in a study of post-analysis software for immune sequencing data. Broader study findings: Compared with controls, patients had more of roughly 5 TRBV segments, including TRBV5-6, TRBV5-1 and TRBV20-1. Analysis by F measure revealed that same-batch samples clustered strongly together.

Included in the TCR beta cDNA libraries were unique molecular identifiers. One entry per CDR3 protein, called by TCRdb with MiXCR from the PCR reads. This sample has approximately 730,000 distinct CDR3 sequences; 30% occur once, and the top ten carry 0.56%. V lost 6 bases, J lost 0 bases, and 11 bases lay in between. This CDR3 region has 14 residues. From germline, CDR1 is SEHNR and CDR2 FQNEAQ (reference sequence). Comment on this clonotype: What it recognizes is unknown.

The specimen sequenced was blood. The receptor was isolated from a girl under 18 with multiple sclerosis. This chain uses TRBV7-9 with TRBJ2-5, with a weak D call TRBD2 (5 bases). As DNA, the CDR3 is TGTGCCAGCAGGGAGGAAGGGAACCAAGAGACCCAGTACTTC. As protein: CASREEGNQETQYF.